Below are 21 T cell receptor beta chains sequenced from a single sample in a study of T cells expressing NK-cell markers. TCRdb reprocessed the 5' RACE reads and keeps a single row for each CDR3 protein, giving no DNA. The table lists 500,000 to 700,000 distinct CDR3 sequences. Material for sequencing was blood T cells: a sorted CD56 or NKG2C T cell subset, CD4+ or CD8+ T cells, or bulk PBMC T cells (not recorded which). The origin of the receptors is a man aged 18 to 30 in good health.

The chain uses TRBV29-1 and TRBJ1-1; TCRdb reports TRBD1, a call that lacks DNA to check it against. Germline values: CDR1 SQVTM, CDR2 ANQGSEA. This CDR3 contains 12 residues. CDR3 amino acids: CSVRGKLAEAFF. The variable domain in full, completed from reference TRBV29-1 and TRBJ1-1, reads SAVISQKPSRDICQRGTSLTIQCQVDSQVTMMFWYRQQPGQSLTLIATANQGSEATYESGFVIDKFPISRPNLTFSTLTVSNMSPEDSSIYLCSVRGKLAEAFFGQGTRLTVV.

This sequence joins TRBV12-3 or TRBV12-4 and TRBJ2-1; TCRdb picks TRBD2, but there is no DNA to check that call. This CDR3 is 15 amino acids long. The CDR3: CASSPGLAGVQEQFF.

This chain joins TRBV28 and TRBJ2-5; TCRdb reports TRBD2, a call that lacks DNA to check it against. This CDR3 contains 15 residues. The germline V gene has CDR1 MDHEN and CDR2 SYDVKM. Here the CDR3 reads CATSGRAGIQETQYF.

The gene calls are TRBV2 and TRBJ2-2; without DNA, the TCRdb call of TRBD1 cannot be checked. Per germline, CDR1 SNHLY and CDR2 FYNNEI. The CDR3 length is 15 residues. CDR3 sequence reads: CASSEAWGSTGELFF.

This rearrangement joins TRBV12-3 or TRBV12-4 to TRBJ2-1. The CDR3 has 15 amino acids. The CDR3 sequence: CASSLKRSSYNEQFF.

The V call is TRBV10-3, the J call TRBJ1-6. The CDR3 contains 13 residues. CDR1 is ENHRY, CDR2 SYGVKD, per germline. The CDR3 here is CAISGDRNSPLHF.

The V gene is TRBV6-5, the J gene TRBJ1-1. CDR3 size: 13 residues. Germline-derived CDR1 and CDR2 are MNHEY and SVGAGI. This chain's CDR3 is CASQGPLNTEAFF.

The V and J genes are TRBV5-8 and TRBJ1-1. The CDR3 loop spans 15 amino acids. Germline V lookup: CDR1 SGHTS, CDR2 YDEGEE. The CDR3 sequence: CASSSRRMLNTEAFF.

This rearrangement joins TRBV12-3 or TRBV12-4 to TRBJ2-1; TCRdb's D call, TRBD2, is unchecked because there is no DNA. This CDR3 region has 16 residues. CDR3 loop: CASSLGREGGRGEQFF.

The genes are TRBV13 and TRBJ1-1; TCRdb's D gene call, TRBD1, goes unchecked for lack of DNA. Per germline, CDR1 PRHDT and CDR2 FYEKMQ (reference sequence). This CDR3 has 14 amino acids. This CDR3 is CASSLRTGAREAFF.

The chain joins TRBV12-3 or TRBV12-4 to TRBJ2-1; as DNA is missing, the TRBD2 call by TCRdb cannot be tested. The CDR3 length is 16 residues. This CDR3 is CASSPRTDLRDNEQFF.

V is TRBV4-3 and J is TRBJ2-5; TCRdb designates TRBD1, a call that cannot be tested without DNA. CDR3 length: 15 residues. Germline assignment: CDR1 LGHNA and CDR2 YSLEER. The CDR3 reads CASSQKDRGHETQYF.

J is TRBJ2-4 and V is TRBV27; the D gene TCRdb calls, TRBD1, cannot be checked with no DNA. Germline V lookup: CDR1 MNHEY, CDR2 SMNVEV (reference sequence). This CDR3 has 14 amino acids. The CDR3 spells CASSSPARENIQYF.

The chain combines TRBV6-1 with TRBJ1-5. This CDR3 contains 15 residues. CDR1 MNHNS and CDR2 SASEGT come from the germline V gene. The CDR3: CASRTYSGAHQPQHF.

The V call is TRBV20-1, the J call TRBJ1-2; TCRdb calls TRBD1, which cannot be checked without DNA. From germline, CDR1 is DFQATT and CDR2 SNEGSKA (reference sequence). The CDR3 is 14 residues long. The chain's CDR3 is CSASLRGGNYGYTF.

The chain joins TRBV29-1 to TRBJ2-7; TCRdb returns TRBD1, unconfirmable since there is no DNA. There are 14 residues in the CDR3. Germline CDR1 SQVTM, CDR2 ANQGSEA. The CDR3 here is CSVTGLAAPIEQYF.

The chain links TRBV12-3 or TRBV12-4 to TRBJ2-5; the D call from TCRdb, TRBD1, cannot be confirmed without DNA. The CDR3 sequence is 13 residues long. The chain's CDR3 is CASTRGFRETQYF.

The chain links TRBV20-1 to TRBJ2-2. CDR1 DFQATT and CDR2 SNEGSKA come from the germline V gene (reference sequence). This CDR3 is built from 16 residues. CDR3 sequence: CSARHTKEGWAGELFF.

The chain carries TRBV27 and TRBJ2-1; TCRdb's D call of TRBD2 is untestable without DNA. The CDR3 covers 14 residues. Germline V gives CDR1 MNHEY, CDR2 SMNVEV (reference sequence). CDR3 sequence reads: CASRTSGVLNEQFF.

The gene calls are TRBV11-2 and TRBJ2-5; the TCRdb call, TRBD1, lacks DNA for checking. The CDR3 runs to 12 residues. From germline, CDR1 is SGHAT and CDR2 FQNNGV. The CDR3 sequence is CASTGTGKTQYF.

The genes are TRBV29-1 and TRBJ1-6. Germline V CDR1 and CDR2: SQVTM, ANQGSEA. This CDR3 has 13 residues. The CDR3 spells CSVGADIHSPLHF.